This T cell receptor beta chain is from a study of cytomegalovirus exposure and HLA in healthy donors. At the level of the study: As an earlier analysis found, some 180 million T cells yielded about 120 million unique TCR beta sequences.

Primers for the PCR totalled 60 Vbeta and 13 Jbeta. TCRdb's table, derived via immunoSEQ multiplex PCR, lists solely in-frame clones and lacks some. Of almost 200,000 clones detected, roughly 72% appear once; the ten largest clones hold 1.9%. The germline V gene encodes CDR1 KGHSH and CDR2 LQKENI. Trimming shortened V by 6 bases and J by 5 bases, and 13 bases separated the two germline ends. This CDR3 is 13 amino acids long. V gene TRBV18 combines with J gene TRBJ2-5, with D perhaps TRBD1 (5 bases). The sequenced sample consisted of PBMCs. This sequence originates from a young man in good health and CMV-seronegative. In DNA, the CDR3 is TGTGCCAGCTCGCCCATAAAGGGGGAGACCCAGTACTTC. This encodes CASSPIKGETQYF.